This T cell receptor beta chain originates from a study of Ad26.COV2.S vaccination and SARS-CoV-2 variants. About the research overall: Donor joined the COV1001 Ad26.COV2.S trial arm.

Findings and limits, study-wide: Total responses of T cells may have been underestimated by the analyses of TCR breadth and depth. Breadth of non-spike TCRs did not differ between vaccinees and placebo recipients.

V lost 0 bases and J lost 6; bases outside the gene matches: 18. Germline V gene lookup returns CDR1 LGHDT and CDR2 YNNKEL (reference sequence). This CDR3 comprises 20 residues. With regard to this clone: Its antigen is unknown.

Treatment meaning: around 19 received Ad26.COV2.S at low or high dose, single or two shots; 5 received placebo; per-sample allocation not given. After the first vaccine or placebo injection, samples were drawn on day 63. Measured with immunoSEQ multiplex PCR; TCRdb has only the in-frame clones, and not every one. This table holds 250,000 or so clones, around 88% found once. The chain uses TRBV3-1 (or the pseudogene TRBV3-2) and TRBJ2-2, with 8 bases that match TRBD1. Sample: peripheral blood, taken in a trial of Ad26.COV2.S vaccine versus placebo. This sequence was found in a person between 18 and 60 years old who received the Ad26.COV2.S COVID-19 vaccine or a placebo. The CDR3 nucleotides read TGTGCCAGCAGCCAAGATTGTGGGCAGGGGGCTTTCTTTTGCGCCGGGGAGCTGTTTTTT. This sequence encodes CASSQDCGQGAFFCAGELFF.